The sequence of this T cell receptor (beta chain) was determined in a study of response to subunit inactivated influenza vaccine. MiXCR, applied by TCRdb to the RT-PCR reads, yields one record per CDR3 protein. The repertoire holds 400,000 to 650,000 distinct CDR3 sequences, roughly 7.9% seen once, with over 10% in the top ten. The germline CDR1 and CDR2 sequences are LGHDT and YNNKEL (reference sequence). There are 15 residues in the CDR3. V lost 5 bases and J 2 bases, leaving 14 bases between the germline ends. Findings and caveats of the study: Seasonal influenza vaccination, on each occasion, was suggested by the authors to recruit few new T cells.

The sample holds many counts of this clonotype. Its antigen is as yet unknown. Sequenced material: PBMCs from blood, taken about 23 months after vaccination. The TCR was taken from a man aged 50-75 years who received an inactivated influenza vaccine. V gene TRBV3-1 combines with J gene TRBJ2-3; D unclear. The DNA for the CDR3 is TGTGCCAGCAGCGCGATGGGCAGACACACAGATACGCAGTATTTT. It translates to CASSAMGRHTDTQYF.